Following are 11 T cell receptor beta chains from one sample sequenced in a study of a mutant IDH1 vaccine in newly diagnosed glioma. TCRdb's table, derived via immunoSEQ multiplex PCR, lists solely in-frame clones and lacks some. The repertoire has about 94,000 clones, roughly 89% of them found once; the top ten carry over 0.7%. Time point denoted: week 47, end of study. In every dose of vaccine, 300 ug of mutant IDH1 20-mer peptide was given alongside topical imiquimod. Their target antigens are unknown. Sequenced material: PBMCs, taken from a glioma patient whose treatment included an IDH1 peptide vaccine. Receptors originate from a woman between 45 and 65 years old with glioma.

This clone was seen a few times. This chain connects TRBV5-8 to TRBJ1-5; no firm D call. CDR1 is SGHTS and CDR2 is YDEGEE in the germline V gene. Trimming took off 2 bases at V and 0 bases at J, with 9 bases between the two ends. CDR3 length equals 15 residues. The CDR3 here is CASSLSTYSNQPQHF. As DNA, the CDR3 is TGTGCCAGCAGCTTATCGACTTATAGCAATCAGCCCCAGCATTTT.

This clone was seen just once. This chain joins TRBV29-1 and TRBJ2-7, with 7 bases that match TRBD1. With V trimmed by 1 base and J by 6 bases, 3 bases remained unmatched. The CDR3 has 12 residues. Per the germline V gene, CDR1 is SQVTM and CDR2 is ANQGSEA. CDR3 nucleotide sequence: TGCAGCGTTGAAGGACAGGGCGGCGAGCAGTACTTC. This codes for CSVEGQGGEQYF.

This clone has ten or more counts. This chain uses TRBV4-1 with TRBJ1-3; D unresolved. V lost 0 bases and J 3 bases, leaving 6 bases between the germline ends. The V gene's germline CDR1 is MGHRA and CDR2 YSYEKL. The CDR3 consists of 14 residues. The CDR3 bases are TGCGCCAGCAGCCAAGAGGAACTTGGAAACACCATATATTTT. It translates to CASSQEELGNTIYF.

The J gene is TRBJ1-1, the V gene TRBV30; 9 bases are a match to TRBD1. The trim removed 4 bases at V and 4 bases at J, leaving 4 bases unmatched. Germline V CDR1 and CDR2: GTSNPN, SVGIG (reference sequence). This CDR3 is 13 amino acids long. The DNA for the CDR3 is TGTGCCTGGACCAAACAGGGGGCCACTGAAGCTTTCTTT. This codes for CAWTKQGATEAFF.

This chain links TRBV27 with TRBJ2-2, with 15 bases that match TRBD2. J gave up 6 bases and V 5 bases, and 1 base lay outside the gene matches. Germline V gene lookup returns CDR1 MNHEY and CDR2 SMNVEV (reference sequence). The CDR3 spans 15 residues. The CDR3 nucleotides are TGTGCCAGCAGTCGGACTAGCGGGAGGGCCGGGGAGCTGTTTTTT. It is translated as CASSRTSGRAGELFF.

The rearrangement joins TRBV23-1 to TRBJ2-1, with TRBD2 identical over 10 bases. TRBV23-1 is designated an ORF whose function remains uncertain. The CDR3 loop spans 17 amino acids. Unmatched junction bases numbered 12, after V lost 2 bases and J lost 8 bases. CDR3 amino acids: CASSQPRPLAGSDEQFF. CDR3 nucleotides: TGCGCCAGCAGTCAACCGAGGCCACTAGCGGGATCCGATGAGCAGTTCTTC.

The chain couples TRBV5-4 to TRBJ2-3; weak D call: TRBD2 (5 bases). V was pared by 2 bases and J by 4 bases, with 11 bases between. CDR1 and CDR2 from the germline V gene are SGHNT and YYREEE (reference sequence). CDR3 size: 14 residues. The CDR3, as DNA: TGTGCCAGCAGCTTCGGCGGAGCGGCAGATACGCAGTATTTT. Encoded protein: CASSFGGAADTQYF.

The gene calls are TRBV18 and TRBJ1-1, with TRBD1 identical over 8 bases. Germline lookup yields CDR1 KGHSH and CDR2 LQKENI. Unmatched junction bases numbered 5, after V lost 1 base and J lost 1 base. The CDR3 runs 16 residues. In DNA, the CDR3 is TGTGCCAGCTCACCACTGCAGGGACAGGCGAACACTGAAGCTTTCTTT. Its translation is CASSPLQGQANTEAFF. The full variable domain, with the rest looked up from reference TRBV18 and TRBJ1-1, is NAGVMQNPRHLVRRRGQEARLRCSPMKGHSHVYWYRQLPEEGLKFMVYLQKENIIDESGMPKERFSAEFPKEGPSILRIQQVVRGDSAAYFCASSPLQGQANTEAFFGQGTRLTVV.

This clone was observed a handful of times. The CDR3 loop is CASSFLFTGNEQYF. The CDR3 DNA is TGCGCCAGCAGCTTTTTATTTACAGGGAACGAGCAGTACTTC. The chain links TRBV5-1 to TRBJ2-7; D possibly corresponds to TRBD1 (6 bases). The CDR3 length is 14 residues. CDR1 and CDR2 from the germline V gene are SGHRS and YFSETQ. V lost 2 bases and J 5 bases, leaving 14 bases between the germline ends.

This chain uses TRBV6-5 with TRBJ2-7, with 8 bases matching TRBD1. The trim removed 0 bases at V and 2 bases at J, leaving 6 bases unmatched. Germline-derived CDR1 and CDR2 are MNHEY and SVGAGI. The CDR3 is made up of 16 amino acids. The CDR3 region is CASSYSSGQEAYEQYF. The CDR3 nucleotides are TGTGCCAGCAGTTACTCTTCGGGACAGGAAGCCTACGAGCAGTACTTC.

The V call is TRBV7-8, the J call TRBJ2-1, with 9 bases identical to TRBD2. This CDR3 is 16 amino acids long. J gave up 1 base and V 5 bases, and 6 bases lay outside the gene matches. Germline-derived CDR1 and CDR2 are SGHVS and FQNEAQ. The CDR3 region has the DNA TGTGCCAGCAGCCCGCGGGGGGGGCGGTCCTACAATGAGCAGTTCTTC. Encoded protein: CASSPRGGRSYNEQFF.